These 30 T cell receptor beta chains originate from one sample sequenced in a study of beta chain features in type 1 diabetes. The entirety of the isolated RNA underwent reverse transcription, so expressed TCRB transcripts were sequenced. The repertoire was sequenced with immunoSEQ multiplex PCR; TCRdb's copy has only in-frame clones and lacks some. The sample consists of around 160,000 clones, roughly 53% of them appearing once. Sequences were obtained from Tregs from blood. The receptors were gathered from a man aged 18 to 30 in good health.

The rearrangement uses TRBV20-1 and TRBJ2-5; D unresolved. Germline V gives CDR1 DFQATT, CDR2 SNEGSKA (reference sequence). V lost 6 bases and J 2 bases, leaving 4 bases between the germline ends. The CDR3 runs 10 residues. CDR3 in DNA: TGCAGTGCCCTACAAGAGACCCAGTACTTC. This gives the protein CSALQETQYF.

The gene calls are TRBV7-9 and TRBJ1-1, with unresolved D. Trimming stripped 1 base from V and 5 bases from J, with 11 bases between. Germline V gene lookup returns CDR1 SEHNR and CDR2 FQNEAQ (reference sequence). The CDR3 length is 14 residues. CDR3 nucleotide sequence: TGTGCCAGCAGCTTAGTAGTTCAGCGGACTGAAGCTTTCTTT. The encoded protein is CASSLVVQRTEAFF.

This rearrangement joins TRBV9 to TRBJ2-5; D unresolved. V was clipped by 0 bases and J by 4 bases, with 13 bases between them. This CDR3 contains 15 residues. Per the germline V gene, CDR1 is SGDLS and CDR2 is YYNGEE. The CDR3 is CASSVGRITPETQYF. The CDR3 DNA reads TGTGCCAGCAGCGTAGGCAGGATTACGCCAGAGACCCAGTACTTC.

The rearrangement uses TRBV19 and TRBJ2-3; 7 bases are shared with TRBD1. This CDR3 is built from 13 residues. Germline V gene data show CDR1 as LNHDA and CDR2 as SQIVND (reference sequence). V shed 7 bases, J shed 13 bases, and the junction held 14 bases outside the gene matches. The CDR3 reads CASTFHPEQGKYF. As DNA, the CDR3 is TGTGCCAGTACCTTCCACCCGGAACAGGGGAAGTATTTT.

V and J are TRBV27 and TRBJ2-7; 13 nucleotides line up with TRBD2. This CDR3 has 16 residues. V shed 5 bases, J shed 2 bases, and the junction held 6 bases outside the gene matches. Germline V gene data show CDR1 as MNHEY and CDR2 as SMNVEV (reference sequence). In DNA, the CDR3 is TGTGCCAGCAGTCGCGGACTAGCGGGGGTGGCCTACGAGCAGTACTTC. It encodes CASSRGLAGVAYEQYF.

This clone was seen only a few times. V usage is TRBV2 and J usage is TRBJ2-2, with D perhaps matching TRBD1 (5 bases). This CDR3 comprises 15 residues. The V gene lost 5 bases and the J gene lost 5 bases, with 15 bases spanning the gap. Germline V gene lookup returns CDR1 SNHLY and CDR2 FYNNEI. The CDR3 reads CASSQTPKGTGELFF. CDR3 nucleotide sequence: TGTGCCAGCAGTCAGACCCCGAAGGGGACCGGGGAGCTGTTTTTT.

The rearrangement uses TRBV27 and TRBJ2-2; 7 bases fit TRBD1. The CDR3 has 15 residues. Germline V lookup: CDR1 MNHEY, CDR2 SMNVEV (reference sequence). V was clipped by 2 bases and J by 6 bases; unmatched bases: 6. CDR3 DNA sequence: TGTGCCAGCAGTTTAAGACAGGGTAGGGCCGGGGAGCTGTTTTTT. Residues: CASSLRQGRAGELFF.

The chain joins TRBV2 to TRBJ1-2; the match to TRBD1 covers 8 bases. The CDR3 is 15 residues long. CDR1 SNHLY and CDR2 FYNNEI come from the germline V gene. The trim removed 6 bases at V and 0 bases at J, leaving 6 bases unmatched. CDR3 bases: TGTGCCAGCAGAGCCGACAGGGGCCCTAACTATGGCTACACCTTC. Translating it yields CASRADRGPNYGYTF.

Only a few counts were recorded for this clone. V usage is TRBV5-1 and J usage is TRBJ1-1, with 7 bases lining up with TRBD1. This CDR3 is 14 amino acids long. V gave up 4 bases and J gave up 1 base; unmatched junction bases: 4. Looked up from germline, CDR1 is SGHRS and CDR2 is YFSETQ. The DNA of the CDR3 is TGCGCCAGCAGCCCTACAGGGGCGAACACTGAAGCTTTCTTT. Residues: CASSPTGANTEAFF.

The table lists this clone with a count of one. The chain is built from TRBV7-8 and TRBJ1-2; 8 positions match TRBD1. This CDR3 is built from 15 residues. J lost 4 bases, V lost 4 bases, and 8 bases had no gene match. Germline V gene data show CDR1 as SGHVS and CDR2 as FQNEAQ. CDR3 nucleotide sequence: TGTGCCAGCAGCTCGCGGACAGGGTTTGGCTATGGCTACACCTTC. It codes for CASSSRTGFGYGYTF.

This clone occurred a few times. V and J are TRBV10-3 and TRBJ1-2; the D gene is possibly TRBD1 (5 bases). V was trimmed by 8 bases and J by 4 bases, leaving 11 bases between them. The germline gives CDR1 ENHRY, CDR2 SYGVKD. The CDR3 runs 12 residues. The CDR3 sequence: CAISIGAYGYTF. In DNA form, the CDR3 reads TGTGCCATCTCGATAGGGGCCTATGGCTACACCTTC.

The genes are TRBV7-9 and TRBJ1-4; 7 positions match TRBD1. Germline CDR1 SEHNR, CDR2 FQNEAQ (reference sequence). The CDR3 has 15 residues. J was trimmed by 4 bases and V by 5 bases; bases with no gene match: 7. The CDR3 coding sequence is TGTGCCAGCAGCCCGGGCGGGACAGTTAATGAAAAACTGTTTTTT. Its translation: CASSPGGTVNEKLFF.

V usage is TRBV4-2 and J usage is TRBJ2-4, with no clear D. This CDR3 has 14 residues. The V and J ends lost 1 base and 0 bases respectively, with 4 bases between them. The germline V gene has CDR1 LGHNA and CDR2 YNFKEQ. CDR3 amino acids: CASSQAGAKNIQYF. In DNA form, the CDR3 reads TGTGCCAGCAGCCAAGCGGGAGCCAAAAACATTCAGTACTTC.

The chain joins TRBV10-3 to TRBJ2-3, with 10 bases identical to TRBD2. The CDR3 has 15 amino acids. Germline loops: CDR1 ENHRY, CDR2 SYGVKD. Trimming cost V 4 bases and J 1 base; bases outside gene matches: 2. The DNA of the CDR3 is TGTGCCATCAGTGTTGGGACTAGCGGCACAGATACGCAGTATTTT. Protein sequence: CAISVGTSGTDTQYF.

This clone has a handful of counts. V gene TRBV5-4 combines with J gene TRBJ2-3, with 10 bases that match TRBD2. This CDR3 is built from 16 residues. Trimming took 1 base from V and 2 from J; bases not matched to a gene: 4. Germline V gives CDR1 SGHNT, CDR2 YYREEE (reference sequence). CDR3 loop: CASSLKRGGFTDTQYF. Written as DNA, the CDR3 is TGTGCCAGCAGCTTGAAGCGGGGGGGCTTCACAGATACGCAGTATTTT.

The rearrangement uses TRBV7-2 and TRBJ2-5, with D possibly being TRBD1 (6 bases). The length of the CDR3 is 13 residues. The germline CDR1 and CDR2 sequences are SGHTA and FQGNSA. V was clipped by 3 bases and J by 5 bases, with 10 bases between them. CDR3: CASSFQGWETQYF. The CDR3 coding sequence is TGTGCCAGCAGCTTTCAGGGGTGGGAGACCCAGTACTTC.

There are a few counts of this clone. V and J are TRBV5-1 and TRBJ2-2, with 7 bases matching TRBD1. Germline V gene lookup returns CDR1 SGHRS and CDR2 YFSETQ. With 0 bases clipped from V and 6 bases from J, the junction kept 14 bases outside the gene matches. The CDR3 has 18 amino acids. The CDR3 DNA sequence: TGCGCCAGCAGCTTGGCCTTGCAGACAGGGCGACGCTCCGGGGAGCTGTTTTTT. It codes for CASSLALQTGRRSGELFF.

V usage is TRBV7-2 and J usage is TRBJ2-1, with 7 bases that match TRBD2. Germline CDR1 is SGHTA and CDR2 is FQGNSA. V lost 1 base, J lost 5 bases, and 5 bases stayed unmatched. The length of the CDR3 is 15 residues. CDR3 nucleotide sequence: TGTGCCAGCAGCTTAGAACTAGCGTATAACAATGAGCAGTTCTTC. It yields the protein CASSLELAYNNEQFF.

This clone was seen more than once but under ten times. V usage is TRBV5-5 and J usage is TRBJ2-5; 8 bases line up with TRBD1. Trimming cost V 0 bases and J 7 bases; bases outside gene matches: 17. The CDR3 has 18 amino acids. CDR1 and CDR2 from the germline V gene are SGHKS and YYEKEE (reference sequence). The CDR3 sequence is CASSLASGTGASLGTQYF. The CDR3 DNA reads as TGTGCCAGCAGCTTGGCTTCCGGGACAGGAGCCTCCTTGGGGACCCAGTACTTC.

This chain joins TRBV5-1 and TRBJ2-7; 7 nucleotides line up with TRBD2. Germline V CDR1 and CDR2: SGHRS, YFSETQ. Unmatched junction bases numbered 13, after V lost 4 bases and J lost 3 bases. CDR3 length: 16 residues. CDR3 in amino acids: CASSPILGGVGYEQYF. DNA of the CDR3: TGCGCCAGCAGCCCGATATTGGGAGGGGTAGGCTACGAGCAGTACTTC.

The CDR3 DNA reads as TGTGCCAGCAGCTTCAGGCCTCGACAGGGGGTGGGTGGCTACACCTTC. It yields the protein CASSFRPRQGVGGYTF. This chain joins TRBV11-2 and TRBJ1-2, with 9 nucleotides matching TRBD1. Germline V gene data show CDR1 as SGHAT and CDR2 as FQNNGV. The CDR3 is 16 amino acids. The trim removed 3 bases at V and 7 bases at J, leaving 12 bases unmatched.

The CDR3 sequence: CASSRSGNTIYF. The CDR3 nucleotides are TGTGCCAGTAGCCGGTCTGGAAACACCATATATTTT. The chain has TRBV19 and TRBJ1-3; no definite D call. The V end lost 6 bases, the J end lost 1 base, and 4 bases lay between the germline ends. This CDR3 spans 12 amino acids. CDR1 and CDR2 from the germline V gene are LNHDA and SQIVND (reference sequence).

This clone has just a few counts. The chain uses TRBV5-8 and TRBJ2-3, with a tentative D call TRBD2 (7 bases). The germline gives CDR1 SGHTS, CDR2 YDEGEE. This CDR3 comprises 14 residues. Trimming shortened V by 1 base and J by 6 bases, and 12 bases separated the two germline ends. CDR3 region: CASSLIPGGDTQYF. For the CDR3, the DNA is TGTGCCAGCAGCTTGATACCGGGGGGCGATACGCAGTATTTT.

This clone showed up just a few times. V and J are TRBV7-2 and TRBJ2-5; no clear D gene. Judging by the DNA end, TRBJ2-7 fits better; the J call may be wrong. The CDR3 spans 14 residues. Looked up from germline, CDR1 is SGHTA and CDR2 is FQGNSA. The CDR3 sequence is CASSLSWDSYEQYF. For the CDR3, the DNA is TGTGCCAGCAGCTTATCGTGGGACTCCTACGAGCAGTACTTC.

This clone has just a few counts. This chain connects TRBV5-1 to TRBJ2-7, with 7 bases identical to TRBD2. V trimming: 0 bases; J trimming: 6 bases; junction bases outside the gene matches: 9. The CDR3 runs to 15 residues. Germline assignment: CDR1 SGHRS and CDR2 YFSETQ. Here the CDR3 DNA reads TGCGCCAGCAGCTTGGTGGCGGGGGTGCCTCTCGAGCAGTACTTC. Amino acid sequence: CASSLVAGVPLEQYF.

The J gene is TRBJ1-1, the V gene TRBV6-1; 10 nucleotides align to TRBD1. The trim removed 5 bases at V and 4 bases at J, leaving 4 bases unmatched. Germline CDR1 reads MNHNS; CDR2 reads SASEGT. The CDR3 is 14 residues long. The DNA for the CDR3 is TGTGCCAGCAGTCCTCGGACAGGGGGCACTGAAGCTTTCTTT. As protein: CASSPRTGGTEAFF.

The chain employs TRBV29-1 and TRBJ2-7; weak D call: TRBD2 (5 bases). This CDR3 contains 12 residues. Deletions cut 6 bases from V and 3 bases from J, with 12 bases between. The germline V gene has CDR1 SQVTM and CDR2 ANQGSEA. CDR3 coding DNA: TGCAGCGTGGAGGAACCGCTCTACGAGCAGTACTTC. Translation: CSVEEPLYEQYF.

This chain joins TRBV25-1 and TRBJ1-4, with D perhaps TRBD1 (6 bases). Germline V gives CDR1 MGHDK, CDR2 SYGVNS. This CDR3 has 14 amino acids. Trimming pared 4 bases from V and 4 bases from J, leaving 10 bases between. As DNA, the CDR3 is TGTGCCAGCAGTGGCAGGGGCGGTAATGAAAAACTGTTTTTT. Amino acid sequence: CASSGRGGNEKLFF.

The V gene is TRBV5-1, the J gene TRBJ2-7, with D unresolved. The CDR3 has 15 amino acids. Germline CDR1 and CDR2: SGHRS and YFSETQ. V was trimmed by 0 bases and J by 1 base, leaving 11 bases between them. CDR3 region: CASSLGQAQSYEQYF. Here the CDR3 DNA reads TGCGCCAGCAGCTTGGGGCAGGCTCAGTCCTACGAGCAGTACTTC.

In its sample, this clone was seen once. This chain links TRBV10-3 with TRBJ2-1, with a weak D call TRBD1 (6 bases). Deletions cut 4 bases from V and 2 bases from J, with 12 bases between. The germline CDR1 and CDR2 sequences are ENHRY and SYGVKD. This CDR3 is 15 amino acids long. CDR3 nucleotides: TGTGCCATCAGTGTACCGGGACAAGCCTACAATGAGCAGTTCTTC. Translation: CAISVPGQAYNEQFF.